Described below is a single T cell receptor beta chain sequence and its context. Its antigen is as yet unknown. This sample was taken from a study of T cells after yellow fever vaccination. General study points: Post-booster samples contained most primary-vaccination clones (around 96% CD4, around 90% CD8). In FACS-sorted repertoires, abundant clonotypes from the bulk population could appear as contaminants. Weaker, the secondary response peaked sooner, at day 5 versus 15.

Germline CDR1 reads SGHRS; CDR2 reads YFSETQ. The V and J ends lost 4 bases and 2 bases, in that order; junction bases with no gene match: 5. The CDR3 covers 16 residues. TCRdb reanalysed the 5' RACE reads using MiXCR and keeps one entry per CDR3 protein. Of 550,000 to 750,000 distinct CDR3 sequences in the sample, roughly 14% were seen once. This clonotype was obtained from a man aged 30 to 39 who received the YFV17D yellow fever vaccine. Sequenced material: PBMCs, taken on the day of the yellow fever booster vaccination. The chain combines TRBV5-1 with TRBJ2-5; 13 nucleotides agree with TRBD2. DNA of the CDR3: TGCGCCAGCAGCGCCCCGGGACTAGCGGGACAAGAGACCCAGTACTTC. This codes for CASSAPGLAGQETQYF.